The rows below give T cell receptor beta chains drawn from one sample of a study of blood T cell repertoires in COVID-19. Assay used: immunoSEQ multiplex PCR; TCRdb lists only in-frame clones, some missing. Of a few hundred thousand clones detected, approximately 78% appear once; the ten largest clones hold around 9.2%. The specimen was PBMCs or T cells enriched from blood (not recorded which). The receptors were gathered from a man between 40 and 49 years old who had recovered from COVID-19. The CDR3 runs from the conserved cysteine through the conserved F or W. D genes are given only for firm matches. Not every row has a clone size; where given, it reads once, few, many or a size class.

D	V	J	size	CDR3	DNA
NA	TRBV7-9	TRBJ2-1	NA	CASSASPASYNEQFF	TGTGCCAGCAGCGCAAGCCCGGCTAGCTACAATGAGCAGTTCTTC
TRBD1	TRBV11-2	TRBJ1-6	NA	CASSFGYRGSSYNSPLHF	TGTGCCAGCAGCTTCGGTTACAGGGGTAGCTCCTATAATTCACCCCTCCACTTT
NA	TRBV7-2	TRBJ2-3	NA	CASSLDGGLGDTQYF	TGTGCCAGCAGCTTAGACGGGGGGCTAGGCGATACGCAGTATTTT
TRBD2	TRBV2	TRBJ2-2	NA	CASNQLAGRTGELFF	TGTGCCAGCAATCAGCTAGCGGGACGTACCGGGGAGCTGTTTTTT
NA	TRBV20-1	TRBJ1-2	NA	CSAEEGNTF	TGCAGCGCGGAGGAGGGGAACACCTTC
TRBD1	TRBV18	TRBJ1-5	NA	CASSPTTGGNHQPQHF	TGTGCCAGCTCACCCACGACAGGGGGAAACCACCAGCCCCAGCATTTT
NA	TRBV5-5	TRBJ1-5	NA	CASSPQGGQPQHF	TGTGCCAGCAGCCCGCAAGGAGGTCAGCCCCAGCATTTT
NA	TRBV20-1	TRBJ2-7	NA	CSASPISSFYEQYF	TGCAGTGCTAGTCCAATTAGCAGTTTCTACGAGCAGTACTTC
TRBD1	TRBV6-4	TRBJ2-5	NA	CASSVTGPIQETQYF	TGTGCCAGCAGTGTGACAGGGCCAATCCAAGAGACCCAGTACTTC
NA	TRBV2	TRBJ2-3	once	CASRSRSPGGTDTQYF	TGTGCCAGCAGGTCCCGAAGCCCCGGGGGCACAGATACGCAGTATTTT
NA	TRBV3-1/TRBV3-2	TRBJ1-6	few	CASSRQNNSPLHF	TGTGCCAGCAGCCGACAGAATAATTCACCCCTCCACTTT
TRBD1	TRBV6-6	TRBJ2-5	NA	CASSPTTGTRTQYF	TGTGCCAGCAGCCCGACGACAGGGACGCGGACCCAGTACTTC
TRBD1	TRBV27	TRBJ1-1	NA	CASRVGQGALTEAFF	TGTGCCAGCAGGGTCGGACAGGGGGCTTTAACTGAAGCTTTCTTT
NA	TRBV15	TRBJ1-1	NA	CATSNGGNSYRRAFF	TGTGCCACCAGCAACGGGGGAAACTCATATCGTAGAGCTTTCTTT
NA	TRBV12-3/TRBV12-4	TRBJ1-6	few	CASSLGTGPLHF	TGTGCCAGCAGTTTAGGAACGGGACCCCTCCACTTT
NA	TRBV9	TRBJ2-1	NA	CASSVGTIRAEQFF	TGTGCCAGCAGCGTAGGGACTATAAGGGCTGAGCAGTTCTTC
NA	TRBV3-1/TRBV3-2	TRBJ2-1	NA	CASSPSSGSRSYNEQFF	TGTGCCAGCAGCCCCAGTTCCGGGAGTCGATCCTACAATGAGCAGTTCTTC